The entry below describes one TCR beta chain. The data belong to a study of T cell changes during pregnancy in multiple sclerosis. TCRdb's table, derived via immunoSEQ multiplex PCR, lists solely in-frame clones and lacks some. Of 85,000 to 130,000 clones in the sample, 94% were seen once. The clonotype was recovered from a female donor with multiple sclerosis, enrolled in a pregnancy study. Sequenced here: peripheral blood, sampled before pregnancy.

The DNA for the CDR3 is TGTGCCAGCAGCCCCGACCCCGAGGGCGAGCAGTACTTC. Its protein is CASSPDPEGEQYF. This chain connects TRBV7-2 to TRBJ2-7, with a weak D call TRBD2 (5 bases). V lost 5 bases to trimming and J lost 6 bases, with 14 bases between them. The CDR3 is 13 residues long. CDR1 SGHTA and CDR2 FQGNSA come from the germline V gene.